The 21 T cell receptor beta chains reported below all come from one sample, sequenced in a study of PD-L1 blockade in urothelial cancer. The data were produced by immunoSEQ multiplex PCR, yet TCRdb's version contains in-frame clones alone and is incomplete. The table shows around 86,000 clones, with approximately 86% occurring only once. Stated time point: pretreatment peripheral blood. Sample: PBMCs, taken around atezolizumab (anti-PD-L1) treatment. These TCRs come from a man in his forties with urothelial cancer.

The chain has TRBV5-1 and TRBJ2-1; no clear D. V was cut by 2 bases and J by 0 bases, with 9 bases left in between. Germline V gene data show CDR1 as SGHRS and CDR2 as YFSETQ. The CDR3 is 15 residues long. The CDR3 sequence: CASSFSSASYNEQFF. CDR3 DNA sequence: TGCGCCAGCAGCTTTTCTAGTGCCTCCTACAATGAGCAGTTCTTC.

This chain joins TRBV5-1 and TRBJ2-2; the D gene is possibly TRBD1 (5 bases). Trimming removed 0 bases at V and 6 bases at J, with 6 bases between. This CDR3 has 13 amino acids. From germline, CDR1 is SGHRS and CDR2 YFSETQ. The CDR3 region has the DNA TGCGCCAGCAGCTTGGAGGGGTCCGGGGAGCTGTTTTTT. Its protein is CASSLEGSGELFF. Looking up the rest from reference TRBV5-1 and TRBJ2-2 gives the full variable domain: KAGVTQTPRYLIKTRGQQVTLSCSPISGHRSVSWYQQTPGQGLQFLFEYFSETQRNKGNFPGRFSGRQFSNSRSEMNVSTLELGDSALYLCASSLEGSGELFFGEGSRLTVL.

This chain links TRBV5-5 with TRBJ1-1; 7 bases match TRBD1. Germline V CDR1 and CDR2: SGHKS, YYEKEE (reference sequence). V lost 0 bases and J lost 8; bases outside the gene matches: 10. This CDR3 is 15 amino acids long. The CDR3 DNA sequence: TGTGCCAGCAGCTTGGAGGGGGCAGTCCTAGCCGAAGCTTTCTTT. It encodes CASSLEGAVLAEAFF.

There are a few counts of this clone. This chain joins TRBV7-8 and TRBJ2-7; D is possibly TRBD2 (7 bases). Per germline, CDR1 SGHVS and CDR2 FQNEAQ. The CDR3 totals 16 residues. The ends were cut back, 7 bases at V and 3 bases at J, with 22 bases in the middle. The CDR3 sequence: CASTGVGGGRSYEQYF. CDR3 DNA: TGTGCCAGCACCGGCGTGGGGGGCGGGAGAAGCTACGAGCAGTACTTC. The variable domain in full, with the rest retrieved from reference TRBV7-8 and TRBJ2-7, is GAGVSQSPRYKVAKRGQDVALRCDPISGHVSLFWYQQALGQGPEFLTYFQNEAQLDKSGLPSDRFFAERPEGSVSTLKIQRTQQEDSAVYLCASTGVGGGRSYEQYFGPGTRLTVT.

CDR3 coding DNA: TGTGCCAGCAGACTCGATAGCAATCAGCCCCAGCATTTT. Its translation is CASRLDSNQPQHF. The chain couples TRBV6-6 to TRBJ1-5; unclear D gene. The germline V and J ends were trimmed by 6 bases and 0 bases, with 6 bases remaining between them. In germline, CDR1 is MNHNY, CDR2 SVGAGI (reference sequence). CDR3 length equals 13 residues.

In DNA form, the CDR3 reads TGTGCCAGCAGCGTAGGTCAAATCAATCAGCCCCAGCATTTT. This codes for CASSVGQINQPQHF. J is TRBJ1-5 and V is TRBV9; D is undetermined. CDR3 length: 14 amino acids. V lost 0 bases, J lost 3 bases, and 7 bases lay in between. Germline CDR1 reads SGDLS; CDR2 reads YYNGEE.

This clone has just a few counts. The CDR3 DNA reads TGTGCCAGCAGCCCAAAGGGACAGGGCTACAATGAGCAGTTCTTC. Encoded protein: CASSPKGQGYNEQFF. This chain connects TRBV5-4 to TRBJ2-1, with 9 nucleotides matching TRBD1. This CDR3 has 15 residues. V trimming: 4 bases; J trimming: 3 bases; junction bases outside the gene matches: 5. Germline V gene sequence: CDR1 SGHNT, CDR2 YYREEE (reference sequence).

V is TRBV5-6 and J is TRBJ1-2; 7 bases line up with TRBD1. This CDR3 contains 13 residues. In germline, CDR1 is SGHDT, CDR2 YYEEEE. The V gene end was trimmed by 0 bases and the J gene end by 6 bases; junction bases not matched to a gene: 2. CDR3 in DNA: TGTGCCAGCAGCTTGGCGCAGGGGGATGGCTACACCTTC. This codes for CASSLAQGDGYTF.

The chain uses TRBV2 and TRBJ2-5; 10 bases agree with TRBD1. The germline CDR1 and CDR2 sequences are SNHLY and FYNNEI. This CDR3 has 12 amino acids. With V trimmed by 8 bases and J by 4 bases, 1 base remained unmatched. The CDR3 spells CASRDRGETQYF. The CDR3 DNA reads TGTGCCAGCCGGGACAGGGGAGAGACCCAGTACTTC.

This clone occurred once. The rearrangement uses TRBV27 and TRBJ1-5; D unresolved. The CDR3 spans 15 residues. V shed 3 bases and J shed 2 bases, with 11 bases lying between them. CDR1 is MNHEY, CDR2 SMNVEV, per germline (reference sequence). The CDR3 is CASSLEGGGNQPQHF. The DNA for the CDR3 is TGTGCCAGCAGTTTGGAAGGAGGTGGCAATCAGCCCCAGCATTTT.

This chain links TRBV25-1 with TRBJ1-2, with D unclear. This CDR3 has 15 residues. Per the germline V gene, CDR1 is MGHDK and CDR2 is SYGVNS. Trimming removed 4 bases at V and 8 bases at J, with 20 bases between. DNA of the CDR3: TGTGCCAGCAGTGCGCCCTGGACGGAAGGCGGGGGCTACACCTTC. This gives the protein CASSAPWTEGGGYTF.

The chain recombines TRBV28 with TRBJ1-5, with D perhaps TRBD1 (5 bases). The germline V gene encodes CDR1 MDHEN and CDR2 SYDVKM. Trimming took 2 bases from V and 4 from J, leaving 12 bases between them. The CDR3 spans 15 residues. The DNA of the CDR3 is TGTGCCAGCAGTTTACCTCAGGGCAGGAATCAGCCCCAGCATTTT. It is translated as CASSLPQGRNQPQHF.

J is TRBJ2-7 and V is TRBV29-1; weak D call: TRBD2 (6 bases). V was trimmed by 5 bases and J by 5 bases, leaving 19 bases between them. CDR1 is SQVTM and CDR2 is ANQGSEA in the germline V gene. The CDR3 is 14 amino acids. The CDR3 loop reads CSVKRLGAENEQYF. CDR3 in DNA: TGCAGCGTTAAAAGACTAGGGGCAGAAAACGAGCAGTACTTC.

The rearrangement joins TRBV7-9 to TRBJ2-3, with 7 positions matching TRBD1. The CDR3 totals 16 residues. Germline V gene lookup returns CDR1 SEHNR and CDR2 FQNEAQ (reference sequence). Germline trimming cut 4 bases from V and 2 bases from J; bases unmatched to any gene: 9. Here the CDR3 reads CASSSGDSQNTDTQYF. CDR3 DNA sequence: TGTGCCAGCAGCTCAGGGGACAGCCAGAACACAGATACGCAGTATTTT.

V gene TRBV7-9 combines with J gene TRBJ2-5; D might be TRBD2 (5 bases). CDR1 and CDR2 (germline): SEHNR, FQNEAQ (reference sequence). V was cut by 1 base and J by 4 bases, with 10 bases left in between. This CDR3 region has 14 residues. CDR3 sequence: CASSLELDGETQYF. CDR3 bases: TGTGCCAGCAGCTTAGAACTAGATGGAGAGACCCAGTACTTC.

The chain employs TRBV27 and TRBJ2-7; 10 bases align to TRBD2. Per the germline V gene, CDR1 is MNHEY and CDR2 is SMNVEV (reference sequence). The CDR3 spans 16 residues. V shed 0 bases, J shed 4 bases, and the junction held 6 bases outside the gene matches. The CDR3 region has the DNA TGTGCCAGCAGTTTATCACTAGCGGGGACCAAGTACGAGCAGTACTTC. It yields the protein CASSLSLAGTKYEQYF.

The chain couples TRBV11-3 to TRBJ2-7; D uncertain. The V gene's germline CDR1 is SGHNT and CDR2 YENEEA. V was trimmed by 5 bases and J by 6 bases, leaving 11 bases between them. The CDR3 totals 12 residues. The CDR3 is CASSLGVGEQYF. For the CDR3, the DNA is TGTGCCAGCAGCCTAGGCGTCGGCGAGCAGTACTTC.

The rearrangement links TRBV6-5 to TRBJ2-7, with 7 nucleotides matching TRBD2. The trim removed 4 bases at V and 4 bases at J, leaving 7 bases unmatched. The CDR3 contains 14 residues. Per germline, CDR1 MNHEY and CDR2 SVGAGI. CDR3 sequence reads: CASSWGEGLYEQYF. The CDR3 region has the DNA TGTGCCAGCAGTTGGGGGGAGGGTCTTTACGAGCAGTACTTC.

The chain combines TRBV18 with TRBJ2-5; tentatively, D is TRBD1 (5 bases). Trimming shortened V by 5 bases and J by 2 bases, and 9 bases separated the two germline ends. This CDR3 has 13 amino acids. Germline-derived CDR1 and CDR2 are KGHSH and LQKENI. The CDR3, as DNA: TGTGCCAGCTCAAGGGGAATACAAGAGACCCAGTACTTC. This encodes CASSRGIQETQYF.

This sequence joins TRBV2 and TRBJ2-3; TRBD2 matches 9 bases. This CDR3 has 16 residues. V trimming: 1 base; J trimming: 2 bases; junction bases outside the gene matches: 4. Germline CDR1 is SNHLY and CDR2 is FYNNEI. The CDR3 region is CASSEGLADNTDTQYF. CDR3 nucleotide sequence: TGTGCCAGCAGTGAAGGACTAGCGGACAACACAGATACGCAGTATTTT.

This sequence joins TRBV5-4 and TRBJ2-1; TRBD2 matches 7 bases. Germline CDR1 is SGHNT and CDR2 is YYREEE (reference sequence). With V trimmed by 4 bases and J by 7 bases, 14 bases remained unmatched. The CDR3 runs 16 residues. CDR3 bases: TGTGCCAGCAGCCGAGAAGGAGGAGGGAGGGGTAATGAGCAGTTCTTC. It encodes CASSREGGGRGNEQFF.